A single sample is the source of the 12 T cell receptor beta chains below, sequenced in a study of blood T cell repertoires in COVID-19. The repertoire was sequenced with immunoSEQ multiplex PCR; TCRdb's copy has only in-frame clones and lacks some. The data contain fewer than 350,000 clones, roughly 90% of them seen just once; the ten biggest clones take up approximately 0.93%. Sample: PBMCs or T cells enriched from blood (not recorded which). The receptors shown here come from a woman in her thirties who had been exposed to COVID-19.

This clone is a singleton in its sample. The V and J genes are TRBV30 and TRBJ1-1, with TRBD1 as a possible D gene (5 bases). Germline lookup yields CDR1 GTSNPN and CDR2 SVGIG (reference sequence). Between the trimmed V and J ends, which lost 4 bases and 4 bases, there was a span of 10 bases. The length of the CDR3 is 12 residues. The DNA of the CDR3 is TGTGCCTGGACCGGGGGAGGCACTGAAGCTTTCTTT. Protein: CAWTGGGTEAFF.

V gene TRBV25-1 combines with J gene TRBJ2-7; 8 bases are a match to TRBD1. Germline CDR1 MGHDK, CDR2 SYGVNS. Germline trimming cut 7 bases from V and 3 bases from J; bases unmatched to any gene: 5. The CDR3 extends over 13 amino acids. This chain's CDR3 is CASTTGGIYEQYF. The CDR3 DNA is TGTGCCAGCACCACAGGGGGGATCTACGAGCAGTACTTC.

In DNA, the CDR3 is TGTGCCAGCAGATTCAACAGGGTCCCCTGGGGGGCTTTCTTT. Translating gives CASRFNRVPWGAFF. V is TRBV6-5 and J is TRBJ1-1; possibly TRBD1 for D (6 bases). CDR3 length equals 14 residues. Trimming left V 6 bases short and J 11 bases short, with 22 bases between. CDR1 and CDR2 (germline): MNHEY, SVGAGI.

The V gene is TRBV30, the J gene TRBJ2-5; the D gene is possibly TRBD1 (5 bases). V shed 0 bases and J shed 5 bases, with 13 bases lying between them. The CDR3 runs 14 residues. Germline CDR1 reads GTSNPN; CDR2 reads SVGIG (reference sequence). The chain's CDR3 is CAWSVAGLRETQYF. The CDR3 DNA sequence: TGTGCCTGGAGTGTGGCAGGGTTAAGGGAGACCCAGTACTTC.

This rearrangement joins TRBV18 to TRBJ2-2; 9 bases are a match to TRBD1. Germline V lookup: CDR1 KGHSH, CDR2 LQKENI. CDR3 length: 18 amino acids. V shed 6 bases, J shed 1 base, and the junction held 12 bases outside the gene matches. CDR3: CASSLLIPGQGNTGELFF. In DNA form, the CDR3 reads TGTGCCAGCTCCTTGCTCATCCCGGGACAGGGGAACACCGGGGAGCTGTTTTTT.

The rearrangement joins TRBV7-8 to TRBJ1-2; 9 positions match TRBD1. This CDR3 is built from 21 residues. The trim removed 1 base at V and 6 bases at J, leaving 24 bases unmatched. The V gene's germline CDR1 is SGHVS and CDR2 FQNEAQ. The CDR3 DNA follows: TGTGCCAGCAGCTTAGACTACCGGCCGGGACAGGGCTCTGATTTGCGGCATGGCTACACCTTC. Translation gives CASSLDYRPGQGSDLRHGYTF.

In DNA form, the CDR3 reads TGTGCCAGCAGCCAAGATAGAGGGAGCTTGGAAAAACTGTTTTTT. As protein: CASSQDRGSLEKLFF. The V gene is TRBV3-1 (or the pseudogene TRBV3-2), the J gene TRBJ1-4; D not resolved. The germline V and J ends were trimmed by 0 bases and 8 bases, with 13 bases remaining between them. The CDR3 contains 15 residues. CDR1 LGHDT and CDR2 YNNKEL come from the germline V gene (reference sequence).

CDR3 amino acids: CASSHSRHKEVGTNEKLFF. In nucleotides, the CDR3 is TGCGCCAGCAGTCACTCACGTCACAAGGAGGTGGGGACTAATGAAAAACTGTTTTTT. The chain uses TRBV23-1 and TRBJ1-4; D uncertain. TRBV23-1 is sorted into the ORF group, with uncertain function. The V gene lost 3 bases and the J gene lost 2 bases, with 22 bases spanning the gap. This CDR3 comprises 19 residues.

The rearrangement links TRBV2 to TRBJ2-7; 12 bases are shared with TRBD2. Germline V gives CDR1 SNHLY, CDR2 FYNNEI. This CDR3 spans 15 amino acids. J gave up 2 bases and V 4 bases, and 3 bases lay outside the gene matches. CDR3 amino acids: CASSGLAGGPYEQYF. CDR3 DNA: TGTGCCAGCAGTGGCCTAGCGGGAGGGCCCTACGAGCAGTACTTC.

The rearrangement uses TRBV27 and TRBJ1-2; the match to TRBD1 covers 7 bases. The CDR3 runs to 14 residues. Germline V gene lookup returns CDR1 MNHEY and CDR2 SMNVEV (reference sequence). Trimming removed 3 bases from V and 6 bases from J; junction bases left unmatched: 7. The CDR3, as DNA: TGTGCCAGCAGTTTTGGCCAGGGGGATCATGGCTACACCTTC. Encoded protein: CASSFGQGDHGYTF.

The rearrangement uses TRBV5-8 and TRBJ2-7; D is ambiguous. The V gene lost 4 bases and the J gene lost 9 bases, with 17 bases spanning the gap. Per the germline V gene, CDR1 is SGHTS and CDR2 is YDEGEE. The CDR3 loop spans 13 amino acids. The DNA for the CDR3 is TGTGCCAGCAGCCCTGGGTCAGGCTTGGGGCAGTACTTC. Protein product: CASSPGSGLGQYF.

V usage is TRBV4-1 and J usage is TRBJ1-6; TRBD1 aligns across 9 bases. The CDR3 is 17 residues long. CDR1 is MGHRA, CDR2 YSYEKL, per germline. Trimming took 4 bases from V and 10 from J; bases not matched to a gene: 14. The CDR3 here is CASSLKNPGQGESPLHF. The CDR3 nucleotides are TGCGCCAGCAGCCTCAAAAACCCGGGACAGGGCGAGTCACCCCTCCACTTT.